The rows below give T cell receptor beta chains drawn from one sample of a study of shared clonotypes between healthy human individuals. The protocol was immunoSEQ multiplex PCR, while the TCRdb copy is restricted to in-frame clones and leaves out a portion. This table holds 600,000 to 800,000 clones, roughly 72% found once. Sample: memory CD4+ T cells sorted from blood. These TCRs come from a young woman in good health. Each CDR3 is given with its conserved first and last residue. Each record gives: CDR3 length, V gene, CDR3 protein.

CDR3 length: 16; V gene: TRBV28; CDR3 protein: CASSLSGQGGTDTQYF
CDR3 length: 12; V gene: TRBV29-1; CDR3 protein: CSVRGGADTQYF
CDR3 length: 14; V gene: TRBV6-5; CDR3 protein: CASSLGPRVYEQYF
CDR3 length: 16; V gene: TRBV7-2; CDR3 protein: CASRLTGGAGANVLTF
CDR3 length: 18; V gene: TRBV11-2; CDR3 protein: CASSHRLAGGSERETQYF
CDR3 length: 12; V gene: TRBV10-2; CDR3 protein: CASGAQQETQYF
CDR3 length: 13; V gene: TRBV2; CDR3 protein: CASSELRGRPQHF
CDR3 length: 13; V gene: TRBV7-9; CDR3 protein: CASSKRTDYGYTF
CDR3 length: 14; V gene: TRBV28; CDR3 protein: CASSFQGGDYGYTF
CDR3 length: 15; V gene: TRBV19; CDR3 protein: CASIATETSTDTQYF
CDR3 length: 13; V gene: TRBV29-1; CDR3 protein: CSVEDPGTYEQYF
CDR3 length: 16; V gene: TRBV9; CDR3 protein: CASSVGLGLATDTQYF
CDR3 length: 15; V gene: TRBV19; CDR3 protein: CASTDGGAGYNEQFF
CDR3 length: 21; V gene: TRBV4-1; CDR3 protein: CASSPWVVGRGKPGSSYEQYF
CDR3 length: 15; V gene: TRBV28; CDR3 protein: CASSQTGRLGVGYTF
CDR3 length: 14; V gene: TRBV11-2; CDR3 protein: CASSFVSGSNEQFF
CDR3 length: 15; V gene: TRBV6-1; CDR3 protein: CASSESQGVGNTIYF
CDR3 length: 13; V gene: TRBV19; CDR3 protein: CASRGQSYNEQFF
CDR3 length: 15; V gene: TRBV5-1; CDR3 protein: CASSFGLGQSGELFF
CDR3 length: 11; V gene: TRBV20-1; CDR3 protein: CSALRKETQYF
CDR3 length: 13; V gene: TRBV6-1; CDR3 protein: CASRTSGGDEQFF
CDR3 length: 14; V gene: TRBV5-6; CDR3 protein: CASSLQGTKNIQYF
CDR3 length: 18; V gene: TRBV5-1; CDR3 protein: CASSFTGGITPLSYEQYF
CDR3 length: 12; V gene: TRBV6-1; CDR3 protein: CASGQGSGEQYF
CDR3 length: 15; V gene: TRBV7-8; CDR3 protein: CASSLRLAGGPEQYF
CDR3 length: 14; V gene: TRBV25-1; CDR3 protein: CASKYLAGGYEQYF
CDR3 length: 15; V gene: TRBV7-2; CDR3 protein: CACKEGGTVSYEQYF
CDR3 length: 15; V gene: TRBV7-3; CDR3 protein: CASSPSGGATGELFF